Shown below are 11 T cell receptor beta chains from a single sample sequenced in a study of vaccination effects on CD4 cells after COVID-19. No antigen has been assigned to these receptors. Generated by immunoSEQ multiplex PCR, the TCRdb table keeps only in-frame clones and is missing some. The table has fewer than 25,000 clones, 60% to 85% seen once. ViraFEST expansion of antigen-specific CD4+ T cells with viral peptide pools preceded sequencing. Cultured cells yielded isolated CD4+ T cells after 10 to 11 days. Participants were given two doses of BNT162b2 or mRNA-1273 vaccine. The sample here was CD4+ T cells from PBMCs cultured with HCoV-NL63 spike peptides, taken after COVID-19 vaccination. The receptors were sampled from a human donor who received a COVID-19 vaccine.

The CDR3: CAIIGAGGTEAFF. The CDR3 DNA is TGTGCCATCATTGGGGCCGGGGGGACTGAAGCTTTCTTT. The rearrangement joins TRBV10-3 to TRBJ1-1; tentatively, D is TRBD1 (5 bases). Germline CDR1 reads ENHRY; CDR2 reads SYGVKD. The CDR3 is made up of 13 amino acids. Trimming took 7 bases from V and 5 from J, leaving 14 bases between them.

The rearrangement joins TRBV5-1 to TRBJ2-5, with D hard to call. There are 14 residues in the CDR3. V gave up 4 bases and J gave up 2 bases, with 12 bases separating them. CDR1 and CDR2 (germline): SGHRS, YFSETQ. The CDR3 loop reads CASSPGQAQETQYF. The CDR3 nucleotides are TGCGCCAGCAGCCCCGGTCAAGCACAAGAGACCCAGTACTTC.

The chain uses TRBV4-2 and TRBJ1-4, with D perhaps TRBD1 (6 bases). Germline values: CDR1 LGHNA, CDR2 YNFKEQ. V dropped 0 bases and J dropped 5 bases, with 16 bases sitting between them. This CDR3 has 17 amino acids. The CDR3 is CASSQDHRQGRNEKLFF. CDR3 coding DNA: TGTGCCAGCAGCCAAGATCATCGGCAGGGGAGGAATGAAAAACTGTTTTTT.

This clone was counted a few times. The chain has TRBV3-1 (or the pseudogene TRBV3-2) and TRBJ1-3, with D uncertain. This CDR3 comprises 16 residues. Germline assignment: CDR1 LGHDT and CDR2 YNNKEL (reference sequence). The ends were cut back, 4 bases at V and 1 base at J, with 14 bases in the middle. The CDR3: CASSPMLGNSGNTIYF. The CDR3 bases are TGTGCCAGCAGCCCAATGCTAGGAAATTCTGGAAACACCATATATTTT.

The chain employs TRBV6-5 and TRBJ2-5; no firm D call. Germline CDR1 and CDR2: MNHEY and SVGAGI. V lost 6 bases and J lost 1, with 9 bases in between. The CDR3 is 13 residues long. The CDR3: CASRARAQETQYF. The CDR3 nucleotides are TGTGCCAGCAGGGCTCGAGCCCAAGAGACCCAGTACTTC.

The V call is TRBV5-4, the J call TRBJ1-6; D is undetermined. Germline loops: CDR1 SGHNT, CDR2 YYREEE (reference sequence). The CDR3 contains 16 residues. Trimming shortened V by 3 bases and J by 0 bases, and 10 bases separated the two germline ends. CDR3: CASSSRLSSYNSPLHF. DNA of the CDR3: TGTGCCAGCAGCTCCCGGCTAAGCTCCTATAATTCACCCCTCCACTTT.

The rearrangement joins TRBV6-1 to TRBJ2-1; a weak D match, TRBD2 (6 bases). V lost 0 bases and J 6 bases, leaving 12 bases between the germline ends. CDR1 is MNHNS, CDR2 SASEGT, per germline. The CDR3 spans 15 residues. CDR3 amino acids: CASSEARGKINEQFF. CDR3 bases: TGTGCCAGCAGTGAAGCGCGCGGGAAGATCAATGAGCAGTTCTTC.

This chain uses TRBV5-6 with TRBJ2-5, with no clear D. V lost 1 base and J 4 bases, leaving 8 bases between the germline ends. The CDR3 spans 13 residues. The germline V gene encodes CDR1 SGHDT and CDR2 YYEEEE. CDR3 sequence (DNA): TGTGCCAGCAGCTTGAGGAGTTTAGAGACCCAGTACTTC. Amino acids: CASSLRSLETQYF.

J is TRBJ1-1 and V is TRBV6-5, with 9 bases lining up with TRBD1. The CDR3 has 15 amino acids. The J segment lost 11 bases and the V segment lost 6 bases, leaving 16 bases of the junction unmatched. Per germline, CDR1 MNHEY and CDR2 SVGAGI. CDR3 residues: CASRKGTGITSDAFF. DNA of the CDR3: TGTGCCAGCAGGAAGGGGACAGGGATAACCTCGGACGCTTTCTTT.

The chain combines TRBV27 with TRBJ2-5; 7 bases fit TRBD2. Germline V CDR1 and CDR2: MNHEY, SMNVEV (reference sequence). The CDR3 is 13 residues long. Trimming cost V 6 bases and J 3 bases; bases outside gene matches: 4. The CDR3 protein is CASSGSGKETQYF. The CDR3 DNA sequence: TGTGCCAGCAGCGGAAGCGGGAAAGAGACCCAGTACTTC.

In this sample, this clone turned up a few times. V and J are TRBV5-1 and TRBJ1-2; TRBD1 matches at 7 bases. Trimming took 7 bases from V and 4 from J; bases not matched to a gene: 13. Germline CDR1 SGHRS, CDR2 YFSETQ. This CDR3 spans 15 amino acids. The CDR3 is CASSVGTAKSYGYTF. The CDR3, as DNA: TGCGCCAGCTCTGTAGGGACAGCGAAAAGCTATGGCTACACCTTC.